The present T cell receptor (beta chain) was sequenced within a study of blood T cells in healthy people across ages. PCR was performed a second time for about 7 to 11 cycles using a sample-barcoded 5' primer and a J-beta primer mix. TCRdb itself ran the 5' RACE reads through MiXCR, one entry per CDR3 protein. Of roughly 700,000 distinct CDR3 sequences detected, more than 20% appear once; the ten largest clones hold around 9.2%. The V and J ends lost 5 bases and 3 bases, in that order; junction bases with no gene match: 13. The CDR3 runs to 17 residues. CDR1 is SGHTA and CDR2 is FQGNSA in the germline V gene. The amount of total RNA extracted per sample was at least 6 micrograms. These sequences were also reported in another study, on T cells of mothers and their children.

The TCR sequence derives from a boy younger than 18 in good health. The chain carries TRBV7-2 and TRBJ2-7, with 10 bases fitting TRBD2. Material: blood. CDR3 sequence: CASSVGVSGRLHYEQYF. CDR3 sequence (DNA): TGTGCCAGCAGCGTGGGGGTTAGCGGGAGGTTGCACTACGAGCAGTACTTC.